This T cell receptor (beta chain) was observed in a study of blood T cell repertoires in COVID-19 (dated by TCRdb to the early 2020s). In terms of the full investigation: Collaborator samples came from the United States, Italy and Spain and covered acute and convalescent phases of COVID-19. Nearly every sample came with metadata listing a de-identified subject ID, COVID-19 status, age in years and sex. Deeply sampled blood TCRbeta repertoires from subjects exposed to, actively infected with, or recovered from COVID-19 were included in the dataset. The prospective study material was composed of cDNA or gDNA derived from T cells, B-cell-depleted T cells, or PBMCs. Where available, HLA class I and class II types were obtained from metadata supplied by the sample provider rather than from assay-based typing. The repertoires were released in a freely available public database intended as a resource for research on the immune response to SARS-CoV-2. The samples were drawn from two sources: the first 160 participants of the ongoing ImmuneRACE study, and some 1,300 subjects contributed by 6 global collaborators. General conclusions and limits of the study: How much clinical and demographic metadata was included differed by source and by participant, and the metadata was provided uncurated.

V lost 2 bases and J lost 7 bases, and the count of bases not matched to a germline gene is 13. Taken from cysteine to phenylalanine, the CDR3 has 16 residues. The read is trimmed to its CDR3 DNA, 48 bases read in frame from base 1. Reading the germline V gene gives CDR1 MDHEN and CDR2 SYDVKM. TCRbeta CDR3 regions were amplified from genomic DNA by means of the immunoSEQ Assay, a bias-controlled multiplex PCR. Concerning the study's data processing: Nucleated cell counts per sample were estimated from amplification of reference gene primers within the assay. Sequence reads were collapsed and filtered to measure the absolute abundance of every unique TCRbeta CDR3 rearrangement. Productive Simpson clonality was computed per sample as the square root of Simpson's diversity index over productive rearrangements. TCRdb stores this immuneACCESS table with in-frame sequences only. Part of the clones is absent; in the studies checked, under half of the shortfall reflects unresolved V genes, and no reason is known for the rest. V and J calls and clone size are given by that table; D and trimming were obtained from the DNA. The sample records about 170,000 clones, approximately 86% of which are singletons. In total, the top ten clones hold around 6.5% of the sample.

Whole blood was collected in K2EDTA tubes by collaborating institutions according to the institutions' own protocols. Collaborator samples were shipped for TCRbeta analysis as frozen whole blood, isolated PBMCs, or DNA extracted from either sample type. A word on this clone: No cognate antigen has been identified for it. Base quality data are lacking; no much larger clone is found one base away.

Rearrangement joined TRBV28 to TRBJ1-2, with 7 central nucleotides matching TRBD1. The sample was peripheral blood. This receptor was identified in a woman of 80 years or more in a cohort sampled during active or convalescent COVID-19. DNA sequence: TGTGCCAGCAGTTTACTGGACAGGATCTCTTTGGGTGGCTACACCTTC. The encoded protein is CASSLLDRISLGGYTF.